This passage covers 24 T cell receptor beta chains from one sample sequenced in a study of Graves' ophthalmopathy and Graves' hyperthyroidism. As the template, RNA transcripts were used to amplify TCR beta CDR3 regions. RT-PCR in the first round used HTBI primers; a second-round multiplex PCR followed. TCRdb re-analysed the multiplex PCR reads in MiXCR, keeping a single row per CDR3 protein. The sample has a few hundred thousand distinct CDR3 sequences, roughly a sixth seen once. Sequenced sample: peripheral blood. Every receptor here comes from an adult man with Graves' ophthalmopathy.

This clonotype was detected ten times or more. The CDR3 protein is CASSQRGQVTEAFF. The CDR3 DNA reads TGTGCCAGCAGCCAGAGGGGACAGGTCACTGAAGCTTTCTTT. This chain uses TRBV14 with TRBJ1-1, with 8 bases aligning to TRBD1. There are 14 residues in the CDR3. The V gene end was trimmed by 3 bases and the J gene end by 4 bases; junction bases not matched to a gene: 4. CDR1 SGHDN and CDR2 FVKESK come from the germline V gene.

This clonotype was seen ten or more times. The rearrangement joins TRBV6-1 to TRBJ2-2; D could derive from TRBD1 or TRBD2 (5 bases each). The CDR3 is 15 amino acids. Per the germline V gene, CDR1 is MNHNS and CDR2 is SASEGT. With 7 bases removed from V and 6 bases from J, the gap between germline ends came to 18 bases. The CDR3 spells CASNQRGPPAGELFF. In DNA form, the CDR3 reads TGTGCCAGCAATCAGAGGGGACCTCCCGCCGGGGAGCTGTTTTTT.

This clonotype was observed at least ten times. V and J are TRBV6-1 and TRBJ2-5; the D is unclear. Germline CDR1 is MNHNS and CDR2 is SASEGT. The CDR3 is 12 residues long. The ends were cut back, 6 bases at V and 2 bases at J, with 7 bases in the middle. The CDR3 region has the DNA TGTGCCAGCAGAGGCGCGCAAGAGACCCAGTACTTC. Encoded protein: CASRGAQETQYF.

This clonotype was picked up many times. This chain uses TRBV4-2 with TRBJ2-7; no reliable D call. Germline values: CDR1 LGHNA, CDR2 YNFKEQ. The germline V and J ends were trimmed by 0 bases and 9 bases, with 15 bases remaining between them. This CDR3 has 14 residues. For the CDR3, the DNA is TGTGCCAGCAGCCAAGAAGAACCCCCCTTACGGCAGTACTTC. Protein sequence: CASSQEEPPLRQYF.

This clonotype was seen ten or more times. This sequence joins TRBV19 and TRBJ1-2; D is perhaps TRBD1 (5 bases). CDR3 length equals 12 residues. Trimming pared 7 bases from V and 2 bases from J, leaving 8 bases between. From germline, CDR1 is LNHDA and CDR2 SQIVND (reference sequence). The CDR3 DNA sequence: TGTGCCAGTACAGCAGGGAACTATGGCTACACCTTC. It is translated as CASTAGNYGYTF. Full variable domain (missing parts from reference TRBV19 and TRBJ1-2): DGGITQSPKYLFRKEGQNVTLSCEQNLNHDAMYWYRQDPGQGLRLIYYSQIVNDFQKGDIAEGYSVSREKKESFPLTVTSAQKNPTAFYLCASTAGNYGYTFGSGTRLTVV.

The sample holds many counts of this clonotype. The gene calls are TRBV28 and TRBJ1-1; D perhaps matches TRBD1 (5 bases). The CDR3 is made up of 14 amino acids. Germline CDR1 reads MDHEN; CDR2 reads SYDVKM. V was pared by 2 bases and J by 5 bases, with 12 bases between. The CDR3 protein is CASSLTGAWTEAFF. For the CDR3, the DNA is TGTGCCAGCAGTTTAACCGGGGCATGGACTGAAGCTTTCTTT.

In this sample, this clonotype turned up many times. The chain has TRBV11-2 and TRBJ1-5, with 8 bases lining up with TRBD1. V was clipped by 5 bases and J by 3 bases; unmatched bases: 6. Germline CDR1 SGHAT, CDR2 FQNNGV. The CDR3 runs 15 residues. The DNA for the CDR3 is TGTGCCAGCAGCAAGGACAGGGATTTCAATCAGCCCCAGCATTTT. Amino acids: CASSKDRDFNQPQHF.

This clonotype was observed at least ten times. This chain joins TRBV2 and TRBJ1-5; TRBD1 agrees at 7 bases. Germline-derived CDR1 and CDR2 are SNHLY and FYNNEI. The CDR3 extends over 14 amino acids. Trimming took 7 bases from V and 6 from J; bases not matched to a gene: 9. The CDR3 loop is CASTTGTVFQPQHF. The CDR3 DNA is TGTGCCAGCACGACAGGGACGGTATTTCAGCCCCAGCATTTT. The full variable domain, completed using reference TRBV2 and TRBJ1-5, is EPEVTQTPSHQVTQMGQEVILRCVPISNHLYFYWYRQILGQKVEFLVSFYNNEISEKSEIFDDQFSVERPDGSNFTLKIRSTKLEDSAMYFCASTTGTVFQPQHFGDGTRLSIL.

This clonotype was seen repeatedly, ten times or more. The DNA of the CDR3 is TGTGCCTGTCCCCAGGAGTCTGGGGCCAACGTCCTGACTTTC. Encoded protein: CACPQESGANVLTF. The chain links TRBV30 to TRBJ2-6; no clear D gene. The CDR3 runs to 14 residues. V gave up 6 bases and J gave up 1 base, with 10 bases separating them. From germline, CDR1 is GTSNPN and CDR2 SVGIG (reference sequence). Full variable domain (missing parts from reference TRBV30 and TRBJ2-6): SQTIHQWPATLVQPVGSPLSLECTVEGTSNPNLYWYRQAAGRGLQLLFYSVGIGQISSEVPQNLSASRPQDRQFILSSKKLLLSDSGFYLCACPQESGANVLTFGAGSRLTVL.

The rearrangement joins TRBV6-5 to TRBJ2-7; 7 positions agree with TRBD2. The CDR3 has 15 residues. V shed 4 bases and J 3 bases; nucleotides not matched to a gene: 9. Per germline, CDR1 MNHEY and CDR2 SVGAGI. The CDR3, as DNA: TGTGCCAGCAGTTCGGGGAGGGGAAGTGGCTACGAGCAGTACTTC. This encodes CASSSGRGSGYEQYF.

This clonotype was counted many times. This chain connects TRBV14 to TRBJ1-1, with 8 bases that match TRBD1. Germline-derived CDR1 and CDR2 are SGHDN and FVKESK. Trimming at V came to 4 bases and at J to 2 bases, leaving 9 bases not matched to a gene. This CDR3 is 16 amino acids long. This CDR3 is CASSPTLGQGNTEAFF. The CDR3 bases are TGTGCCAGCAGCCCTACCCTAGGACAGGGAAACACTGAAGCTTTCTTT. Complete variable domain (other parts from reference TRBV14 and TRBJ1-1): EAGVTQFPSHSVIEKGQTVTLRCDPISGHDNLYWYRRVMGKEIKFLLHFVKESKQDESGMPNNRFLAERTGGTYSTLKVQPAELEDSGVYFCASSPTLGQGNTEAFFGQGTRLTVV.

This clonotype occurred many times. The chain carries TRBV20-1 and TRBJ1-5, with 10 positions matching TRBD1. V lost 3 bases, J lost 5 bases, and 4 bases stayed unmatched. The CDR3 runs to 14 residues. Germline V gives CDR1 DFQATT, CDR2 SNEGSKA (reference sequence). CDR3 nucleotide sequence: TGCAGTGCTAGTCTTGGACAGGGGGATCAGCCCCAGCATTTT. It translates to CSASLGQGDQPQHF.

This chain links TRBV11-2 with TRBJ1-1; 7 bases are shared with TRBD1. The V and J ends lost 5 bases and 4 bases, in that order; junction bases with no gene match: 13. The CDR3 is 16 residues long. Germline values: CDR1 SGHAT, CDR2 FQNNGV. The CDR3 here is CASSPQGTVAGTEAFF. The CDR3 DNA reads as TGTGCCAGCAGCCCCCAGGGGACAGTTGCCGGCACTGAAGCTTTCTTT.

The chain carries TRBV3-1 and TRBJ1-5; a weak D match, TRBD1 (6 bases). Germline V gene sequence: CDR1 LGHDT, CDR2 YNNKEL (reference sequence). The V gene lost 2 bases and the J gene lost 3 bases, with 8 bases spanning the gap. CDR3 size: 14 residues. As DNA, the CDR3 is TGTGCCAGCAGCCAAACAGGGCTCAATCAGCCCCAGCATTTT. Its protein is CASSQTGLNQPQHF.

This clonotype was observed many times. This chain joins TRBV6-5 and TRBJ1-5, with 10 bases matching TRBD1. In germline, CDR1 is MNHEY, CDR2 SVGAGI. The CDR3 sequence is 16 residues long. Trimming at V came to 4 bases and at J to 3 bases, leaving 6 bases not matched to a gene. DNA for the CDR3: TGTGCCAGCAGTTGGGGGACAGGGGCTACCAATCAGCCCCAGCATTTT. Amino acid sequence: CASSWGTGATNQPQHF.

The table lists this clonotype with many counts. The chain combines TRBV30 with TRBJ2-7; 11 bases line up with TRBD1. The V and J ends lost 5 bases and 7 bases, in that order; junction bases with no gene match: 7. Germline loops: CDR1 GTSNPN, CDR2 SVGIG (reference sequence). The CDR3 extends over 13 amino acids. The CDR3 region is CAWDGQGAGEQYF. In DNA, the CDR3 is TGTGCCTGGGACGGACAGGGGGCCGGGGAGCAGTACTTC.

This clonotype occurred many times. The chain uses TRBV2 and TRBJ2-7, with TRBD2 as a possible D gene (5 bases). V was cut by 7 bases and J by 0 bases, with 13 bases left in between. The CDR3 is 14 amino acids. Germline V gives CDR1 SNHLY, CDR2 FYNNEI. The CDR3 reads CASTPRVSSYEQYF. CDR3 DNA: TGTGCCAGCACTCCGCGGGTAAGCTCCTACGAGCAGTACTTC.

In this sample, this clonotype turned up many times. The rearrangement joins TRBV20-1 to TRBJ1-5; D is perhaps TRBD1 (5 bases). CDR3 length: 14 amino acids. Trimming removed 6 bases from V and 5 bases from J, with 17 bases in between. Germline CDR1 and CDR2: DFQATT and SNEGSKA (reference sequence). This CDR3 is CSASPTDLDQPQHF. DNA of the CDR3: TGCAGTGCCTCCCCGACAGACCTGGATCAGCCCCAGCATTTT.

In this sample, this clonotype turned up many times. The chain carries TRBV28 and TRBJ1-2; the D is unclear. Trimming took 2 bases from V and 5 from J, leaving 9 bases between them. This CDR3 spans 13 amino acids. Germline CDR1 is MDHEN and CDR2 is SYDVKM. In DNA, the CDR3 is TGTGCCAGCAGTTTAGGCCTCCCTTATGGCTACACCTTC. Translating gives CASSLGLPYGYTF.

This chain connects TRBV12-3 or TRBV12-4 to TRBJ1-5, with D perhaps TRBD1 (5 bases). The CDR3 spans 16 residues. Trimming shortened V by 6 bases and J by 4 bases, and 19 bases separated the two germline ends. DNA of the CDR3: TGTGCCAGCAGCCAAAACCGGGGGGTGGGGAATCAGCCCCAGCATTTT. Translating gives CASSQNRGVGNQPQHF.

This clonotype was recorded many times. This chain connects TRBV5-1 to TRBJ2-2, with TRBD1 matching 7 bases. V shed 4 bases, J shed 6 bases, and the junction held 12 bases outside the gene matches. The CDR3 runs 16 residues. The germline V gene encodes CDR1 SGHRS and CDR2 YFSETQ. The CDR3 region has the DNA TGCGCCAGCAGCAAGACAGGGCTCGGTTTTGCCGGGGAGCTGTTTTTT. Protein sequence: CASSKTGLGFAGELFF.

This clonotype came up once. The CDR3 DNA sequence: TGTGCCTGGAGTATAAGGGACAGACTCAACACTGAAGCTTTCTTT. Translated, it gives CAWSIRDRLNTEAFF. The chain recombines TRBV30 with TRBJ1-1; TRBD1 aligns across 7 bases. Germline CDR1 GTSNPN, CDR2 SVGIG (reference sequence). The V segment lost 2 bases and the J segment 2 bases; nucleotides outside the gene matches: 8. CDR3 size: 15 residues.

This clonotype came up many times. The V call is TRBV2, the J call TRBJ1-5; 8 bases line up with TRBD1. The V and J ends lost 6 bases and 4 bases, in that order; junction bases with no gene match: 11. Per the germline V gene, CDR1 is SNHLY and CDR2 is FYNNEI. This CDR3 comprises 16 residues. The CDR3 bases are TGTGCCAGCAGAAACCTCGGACAGGGCACAAATCAGCCCCAGCATTTT. Translated, it gives CASRNLGQGTNQPQHF.

This clonotype appeared many times. The chain combines TRBV9 with TRBJ2-2; 10 nucleotides agree with TRBD2. J lost 4 bases, V lost 4 bases, and 4 bases had no gene match. Germline values: CDR1 SGDLS, CDR2 YYNGEE. This CDR3 comprises 15 residues. CDR3 sequence (DNA): TGTGCCAGCAGCCTCCGGACTAGCGGCACCGGGGAGCTGTTTTTT. Translation: CASSLRTSGTGELFF.